A selection of T cell receptor beta chains follows, all from one sample in a study of control samples from healthy donors and cancer patients. TCRdb's copy holds only in-frame clones and misses some; the assay was immunoSEQ multiplex PCR. In the table there are approximately 52,000 clones, about 96% of which are singletons. Sequencing was performed on blood. The receptors derive from a woman aged 18-29 years in good health. The CDR3 runs from the conserved cysteine through the conserved F or W. D genes are given only for firm matches. Only some rows state a clone size, as once, few, many or a class for expanded clones.

j_call	v_call	d_call	clone_size	cdr3_length	cdr3_nt	cdr3_aa
TRBJ1-3	TRBV6-5	.	once	15	TGTGCCAGCAGTTCCTCGGACCTTTCTGGAAACACCATATATTTT	CASSSSDLSGNTIYF
TRBJ1-1	TRBV18	.	.	15	TGTGCCAGCTCACCAAAGACAGGTGAGAACACTGAAGCTTTCTTT	CASSPKTGENTEAFF
TRBJ1-2	TRBV29-1	.	.	11	TGCAGCGTTGAACAGGGAGGCGGCTACACCTTC	CSVEQGGGYTF
TRBJ1-2	TRBV13	.	.	13	TGTGCCAGCAGCTTCCACCGAGACTATGGCTACACCTTC	CASSFHRDYGYTF
TRBJ2-3	TRBV3-1/TRBV3-2	TRBD2	once	16	TGTGCCAGCAGCCAAGGGACTAGCGGGAGCACAGATACGCAGTATTTT	CASSQGTSGSTDTQYF
TRBJ1-1	TRBV18	.	.	15	TGTGCCAGCTCACCAGAGAGCGGAGCGAACACTGAAGCTTTCTTT	CASSPESGANTEAFF
TRBJ2-3	TRBV9	TRBD2	.	19	TGTGCCAGCAGCGTAGACCCCTCACTAGCGGGGGGACACACAGATACGCAGTATTTT	CASSVDPSLAGGHTDTQYF
TRBJ1-1	TRBV29-1	.	.	12	TGCAGCGGGGGACGGGCGAACACTGAAGCTTTCTTT	CSGGRANTEAFF
TRBJ1-4	TRBV18	.	.	19	TGTGCCAGCTCACCATCCGCCATCGGGACGCGAGCCCTTAATGAAAAACTGTTTTTT	CASSPSAIGTRALNEKLFF
TRBJ1-1	TRBV19	TRBD1	few	16	TGTGCCAGTAGTATACCCTCCGACAGGGTGAACACTGAAGCTTTCTTT	CASSIPSDRVNTEAFF
TRBJ2-5	TRBV7-2	TRBD2	.	17	TGTGCCAGCAGCGAAAGGCGGCTAGCGGGGGCACAAGAGACCCAGTACTTC	CASSERRLAGAQETQYF
TRBJ2-1	TRBV6-5	.	.	14	TGTGCCAGCAGAGGGAGGGGGCTTTACAATGAGCAGTTCTTC	CASRGRGLYNEQFF
TRBJ1-2	TRBV9	TRBD1	.	12	TGTGCCCCGACGACAGGGGGCAATGGCTACACCTTC	CAPTTGGNGYTF
TRBJ1-4	TRBV7-2	TRBD1	.	14	TGTGCCAGCAGCCCCGACAGGGGGAATGAAAAACTGTTTTTT	CASSPDRGNEKLFF